A single sample is the source of the 10 T cell receptor beta chains below, sequenced in a study of CD8+CD57+ T cells in acquired aplastic anemia. Using genomic DNA as the template, TCR beta VDJ and CDR3 profiling was carried out. TCRdb processed the reads anew with MiXCR; each CDR3 protein has one entry. The table has under 200,000 distinct CDR3 sequences, just under 65% seen once. Sequencing was carried out using sorted CD4+, CD8+, or CD8+CD57+ T cells (not recorded which) from PBMCs. Receptors originate from a human donor in good health.

This clonotype was detected many times. The chain is built from TRBV20-1 and TRBJ2-7; D is possibly TRBD1 or TRBD2 (5 bases each). The CDR3 consists of 14 residues. Germline CDR1 is DFQATT and CDR2 is SNEGSKA (reference sequence). The V end lost 6 bases, the J end lost 2 bases, and 17 bases lay between the germline ends. The CDR3 reads CSARSRDGAYEQYF. The CDR3 region has the DNA TGCAGTGCCAGATCCCGGGACGGAGCCTACGAGCAGTACTTC.

This clonotype was detected ten times or more. The J gene is TRBJ1-6, the V gene TRBV2, with 7 bases lining up with TRBD1. This CDR3 region has 13 residues. Per the germline V gene, CDR1 is SNHLY and CDR2 is FYNNEI. J gave up 10 bases and V 4 bases, and 4 bases lay outside the gene matches. As DNA, the CDR3 is TGTGCCAGCAGTGGACAGGGTCGGTCACCCCTCCACTTT. This sequence encodes CASSGQGRSPLHF.

The chain is built from TRBV7-9 and TRBJ2-7; a weak D match, TRBD1 (5 bases). V was pared by 1 base and J by 3 bases, with 16 bases between. CDR1 and CDR2 from the germline V gene are SEHNR and FQNEAQ (reference sequence). The CDR3 sequence is 16 residues long. As DNA, the CDR3 is TGTGCCAGCAGCTTAGTTTGGGCCGGAAGGGGCTACGAGCAGTACGTC. The encoded protein is CASSLVWAGRGYEQYV.

This clonotype was recorded at least ten times. The rearrangement uses TRBV19 and TRBJ2-3; D is uncertain. Germline assignment: CDR1 LNHDA and CDR2 SQIVND (reference sequence). The V end lost 4 bases, the J end lost 4 bases, and 9 bases lay between the germline ends. This CDR3 spans 13 amino acids. CDR3 region: CASSTWRADTQYF. CDR3 nucleotides: TGTGCCAGTAGTACGTGGCGCGCAGATACGCAGTATTTT.

The rearrangement links TRBV20-1 to TRBJ2-7, with D possibly TRBD1 on 6 matching bases. Per germline, CDR1 DFQATT and CDR2 SNEGSKA (reference sequence). CDR3 length equals 14 residues. Trimming took 3 bases from V and 3 from J, leaving 15 bases between them. For the CDR3, the DNA is TGCAGTGCTAGCGTCCCGGGACACGACTACGAGCAGTACTTC. Encoded protein: CSASVPGHDYEQYF.

Details on this clonotype: This clone may be a read error of a much larger clone one base away. CDR3 DNA sequence: TGTGCCAGCAGTTCTTCCGAGGAAGCTTTCTTT. Protein sequence: CASSSSEEAFF. The chain joins TRBV28 to TRBJ1-1; D remains ambiguous. There are 11 residues in the CDR3. Trimming removed 4 bases at V and 8 bases at J, with 8 bases between. CDR1 is MDHEN and CDR2 is SYDVKM in the germline V gene. The complete variable domain, with remaining parts taken from reference TRBV28 and TRBJ1-1, reads DVKVTQSSRYLVKRTGEKVFLECVQDMDHENMFWYRQDPGLGLRLIYFSYDVKMKEKGDIPEGYSVSREKKERFSLILESASTNQTSMYLCASSSSEEAFFGQGTRLTVV.

The V and J genes are TRBV7-3 and TRBJ1-1, with D unclear. There are 11 residues in the CDR3. V lost 2 bases and J 8 bases, leaving 6 bases between the germline ends. CDR1 SGHTA and CDR2 FQGTGA come from the germline V gene. CDR3 in amino acids: CASSLVSEAFF. Written as DNA, the CDR3 is TGTGCCAGCAGCTTAGTAAGCGAAGCTTTCTTT.

The V gene is TRBV5-1, the J gene TRBJ2-7, with D possibly being TRBD1 or TRBD2 (6 bases each). CDR1 and CDR2 (germline): SGHRS, YFSETQ. This CDR3 contains 13 residues. Trimming stripped 2 bases from V and 3 bases from J, with 9 bases between. In DNA form, the CDR3 reads TGCGCCAGCAGCTTCGGAGGGGGCTACGAGCAGTACTTC. Translation gives CASSFGGGYEQYF.

At least ten counts were recorded for this clonotype. The V call is TRBV29-1, the J call TRBJ2-1; unclear D gene. Per germline, CDR1 SQVTM and CDR2 ANQGSEA. The CDR3 runs 15 residues. V was pared by 3 bases and J by 2 bases, with 14 bases between. In DNA form, the CDR3 reads TGCAGCGTTGACCAGACCGGTGGGGCCTACAATGAGCAGTTCTTC. It is translated as CSVDQTGGAYNEQFF.

There are many counts of this clonotype. J is TRBJ2-3 and V is TRBV7-8; 9 positions agree with TRBD1. V lost 5 bases and J lost 4; bases outside the gene matches: 19. Germline CDR1 SGHVS, CDR2 FQNEAQ. This CDR3 region has 19 residues. Here the CDR3 reads CASSAWAGRDRDSADTQYF. CDR3 in DNA: TGTGCCAGCAGCGCCTGGGCCGGTAGGGACAGGGATAGCGCAGATACGCAGTATTTT.